This TCR beta chain was recorded in a study of T cells in women clearing cervical HPV infection. As for the study in general: Control women cleared a single incident HPV16 infection within 12 months. Case blood was drawn when the lesion was first found; control blood after infection became undetectable. Findings and caveats of the study: CIN3+ cases had significantly higher TCR richness than controls; evenness did not differ.

Clones were read by immunoSEQ multiplex PCR, and TCRdb kept only the in-frame ones, dropping some. The ten most abundant clones cover 5% to 7% of a sample with about 24,000 clones. V lost 6 bases, J lost 1 base, and 4 bases stayed unmatched. The CDR3 consists of 14 residues. Germline CDR1 DFQATT, CDR2 SNEGSKA (reference sequence). A note on this clone: Its specificity is unknown. The missing CDR3 end, 3 residues past where the read stops, is filled in from the germline J gene.

The sequence derives from a woman between 18 and 70 years old with a cervical HPV16 infection that either progressed to CIN3+ or cleared (not recorded which). Sequencing input: blood buffy coat. The chain carries TRBV20-1 and TRBJ2-3; TRBD1 aligns across 10 bases. Incomplete CDR3 DNA: TGCAGTGCACCCGGGACAGGGGGCACAGATACG. Translated: CSAPGTGGTDT. The entire CDR3 sequence reads CSAPGTGGTDTQYF.